The present TCR beta chain was sequenced within a study of T cell clonality in common variable immunodeficiency (dated by TCRdb to between 2015 and 2016). Both CVID patients and healthy controls were predominantly of Caucasian heritage. Heparinized peripheral whole blood samples of roughly 5 to 8 ml were obtained from each donor. TCRbeta CDR3 repertoires were sequenced from genomic DNA of adults with common variable immune deficiency (CVID) and healthy adult controls. There were 22 healthy adult volunteers in the control group (roughly 12 female and 10 or so male), ranging in age from about 23 to 66 years, with a mean age of 34. To isolate peripheral blood mononuclear cells, diluted blood was subjected to density centrifugation over Hypaque 1077 or Ficoll-Paque. Unsorted mononuclear cells served as the source of genomic DNA, which was extracted either by Qiagen column purification or by a centrifugation-based method.

From its cysteine to its phenylalanine, the CDR3 spans 15 amino acids. Shown are 36 bases from within the CDR3, in frame from base 1. Trimming costs V 2 bases and J 7 bases, and their ends lie 14 bases apart. CDR1 and CDR2, per the germline V gene, are SGHTA and FQGNSA. General conclusions and limits of the study: Fewer TCRbeta clones were shared among CVID subjects than among healthy controls (p < 0.0001). According to the authors, figuring out what caused the increased clonality in CVID would require sequencing the repertoires of T cell subpopulations. Despite equal DNA input, controls averaged approximately 82,000 unique sequences per sample versus roughly 30,000 in CVID samples. Correlations between repertoire features and clinical complications were limited by patient heterogeneity within the CVID cohort. Reportedly, TCRbeta sequences from CVID had fewer deletions and N-nucleotide insertions, and highly modified clones with 13 or more V deletions were absent from CVID. TCRbeta clonality was higher in CVID subjects than in healthy controls (t-test p = 0.018), and the increase was most characteristic of about a third of subjects.

This clone was seen repeatedly, ten times or more. This receptor's antigen is unknown. The missing CDR3 end, 3 residues past where the read stops, is filled in from the germline J gene. Equivalent amounts of genomic DNA from CVID and control samples were used as sequencing input. For every sample, a 60 bp segment covering the rearranged TCRbeta CDR3 region was amplified and then sequenced. The immunoSEQ assay, a bias-corrected multiplex PCR with high-throughput sequencing, was employed for TCRbeta amplification. The paper's data handling went like this. Each unique nucleotide sequence was treated as a clone and annotated with V, D and J genes, copy number and frequency. Sequences were labeled productive if in frame, and non-productive if out of frame or containing stop codons. As previously described, clonality was calculated on the basis of Shannon's entropy. The predicted amino acid sequences of productive clones were used to derive mean CDR3 Kyte-Doolittle hydropathy. Scaled V gene usage was hierarchically clustered using Manhattan distance and complete linkage with the R hclust function. Sharing of clones by CDR3 amino acid sequence was evaluated through resampling of 12 repertoires per group over 100 rounds. The repertoires were searched for approximately 70 published EBV-specific TCRbeta sequences and about 240 published CMV-specific TCRbeta sequences. Analysis left out a couple of CVID samples that produced under 10,000 sequences, so 42 CVID repertoires remained. TCRdb mirrors the immuneACCESS table, restricted to in-frame sequences. Some clones are absent from its copies; in checked studies, under half trace to an unresolved V gene, and the reason for the others is unknown. V and J calls plus clone size are reproduced from that table; the DNA served to infer D and trimming. The table records more than 65,000 clones for this sample, and not one of them appears only once. The top ten clonotypes cover approximately 0.84% of the sample.

Here the chain combines TRBV7-2 and TRBJ2-2; perhaps TRBD2 is the D gene, with 5 bases matching. The specimen sequenced was peripheral blood mononuclear cells. The TCR originated in a person aged 18-70 years in good health. CDR3 bases read: TGTGCCAGCAGCTTAATGGCGGGTGATGTCGGGGAG. Its product reads: CASSLMAGDVGE. The whole CDR3 region reads CASSLMAGDVGELFF.